This TCR beta chain came from a study of blood T cell repertoires in COVID-19. Study processing details: Estimated nucleated cell counts came from reference gene primer amplification. TCRdb's copy holds only in-frame clones and misses some; the assay was immunoSEQ multiplex PCR. The V and J calls and clone size come from that table; D and trimming were worked out from the DNA. The sample holds roughly 100,000 clones, about 91% seen once. Germline-derived CDR1 and CDR2 are LGHNA and YSLEER. The CDR3 covers 15 residues. Germline trimming cut 5 bases from V and 5 bases from J; bases unmatched to any gene: 9.

The clonotype comes from a man in his forties or fifties with acute or convalescent COVID-19. The V gene is TRBV4-3, the J gene TRBJ2-3; 8 nucleotides align to TRBD2. Sequenced input: peripheral blood. The chain's CDR3 is CASSASSGREDTQYF. CDR3 in DNA: TGCGCCAGCAGCGCATCTAGCGGGCGGGAAGATACGCAGTATTTT.